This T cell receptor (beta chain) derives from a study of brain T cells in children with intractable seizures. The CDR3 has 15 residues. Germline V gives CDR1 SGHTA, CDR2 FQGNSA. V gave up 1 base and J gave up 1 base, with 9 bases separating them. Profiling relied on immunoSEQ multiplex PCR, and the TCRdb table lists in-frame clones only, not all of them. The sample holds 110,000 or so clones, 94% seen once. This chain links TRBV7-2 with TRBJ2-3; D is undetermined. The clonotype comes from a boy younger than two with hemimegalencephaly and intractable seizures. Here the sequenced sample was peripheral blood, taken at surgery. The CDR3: CASSLVPDGTDTQYF. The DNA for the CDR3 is TGTGCCAGCAGCTTAGTACCCGACGGCACAGATACGCAGTATTTT.